These T cell receptor beta chains were read from a single sample in a study of CD8 T cells in ankylosing spondylitis. TCRdb ran MiXCR on the 5' RACE reads and lists one entry per CDR3 protein. The table records about 800,000 distinct CDR3 sequences, about 11% of them present only once. Material for sequencing was blood, either unsorted or a sorted T cell fraction (not recorded which). These receptors all stem from a male donor with ankylosing spondylitis. The CDR3 runs from the conserved cysteine through the conserved F or W. Each record gives: CDR3 DNA, CDR3 protein, J gene, clone size, D gene, V gene. The D gene is left open where the match is weak. A clone size is listed for some rows: how often the clone was seen (once, few, many), or a class if it is expanded.

CDR3 DNA: TGTGCCAGCAGCGTAGACCGGGACAGAGTAGAAGCTTTCTTT; CDR3 protein: CASSVDRDRVEAFF; J gene: TRBJ1-1; clone size: many; D gene: TRBD1; V gene: TRBV9
CDR3 DNA: TGTGCCAGCTCACCACCAGGTGGGGAAGATACGCAGTATTTT; CDR3 protein: CASSPPGGEDTQYF; J gene: TRBJ2-3; clone size: .; D gene: .; V gene: TRBV18
CDR3 DNA: TGTGCCAGCAGTTACGCGGACTACAGCTCCTACAATGAGCAGTTCTTC; CDR3 protein: CASSYADYSSYNEQFF; J gene: TRBJ2-1; clone size: few; D gene: .; V gene: TRBV6-5
CDR3 DNA: TGCGCCAGCAGCGGACAGGGGGCTATGAACACTGAAGCTTTCTTT; CDR3 protein: CASSGQGAMNTEAFF; J gene: TRBJ1-1; clone size: few; D gene: TRBD1; V gene: TRBV5-1
CDR3 DNA: TGTGCCGCTTCAGGCAGGGGGTGGGGGGGCAATGAGCAGTTCTTC; CDR3 protein: CAASGRGWGGNEQFF; J gene: TRBJ2-1; clone size: few; D gene: .; V gene: TRBV6-1
CDR3 DNA: TGTGCCAGCAGCCCGATGGCGGGATCGTACAATGAGCAGTTCTTC; CDR3 protein: CASSPMAGSYNEQFF; J gene: TRBJ2-1; clone size: many; D gene: .; V gene: TRBV7-9
CDR3 DNA: TGTGCCAGCAGTGACCGGGACAGTTCCTACGAGCAGTACTTC; CDR3 protein: CASSDRDSSYEQYF; J gene: TRBJ2-7; clone size: .; D gene: TRBD1; V gene: TRBV6-1
CDR3 DNA: TGTGCCAGCAGCCCAACCAGGACGGTTTCGGTTGGGCAAGATTTCTTT; CDR3 protein: CASSPTRTVSVGQDFF; J gene: TRBJ1-1; clone size: few; D gene: .; V gene: TRBV7-2
CDR3 DNA: TGTGCCAGCAGCTTATCGAACAGGGGGCTAACCCAGTACTTC; CDR3 protein: CASSLSNRGLTQYF; J gene: TRBJ2-5; clone size: .; D gene: TRBD1; V gene: TRBV7-8
CDR3 DNA: TGTGCCAGCAGGACTGACTCCTACGAGCAGTACTTC; CDR3 protein: CASRTDSYEQYF; J gene: TRBJ2-7; clone size: many; D gene: .; V gene: TRBV2
CDR3 DNA: TGTGCCAGCAGCTTAAGCGGGGGAACGCAGTATTTT; CDR3 protein: CASSLSGGTQYF; J gene: TRBJ2-3; clone size: many; D gene: TRBD2; V gene: TRBV7-2
CDR3 DNA: TGCGCCAGCGTCGCGGGAGTGGCAGATACGCAGTATTTT; CDR3 protein: CASVAGVADTQYF; J gene: TRBJ2-3; clone size: .; D gene: TRBD2; V gene: TRBV5-1
CDR3 DNA: TGCAGTGCTGTCCCTCGGACCGCTATTCGGCCCCAGCATTTT; CDR3 protein: CSAVPRTAIRPQHF; J gene: TRBJ1-5; clone size: .; D gene: .; V gene: TRBV20-1
CDR3 DNA: TGTGCCAGCAGCCGAATCTATGGCTACACCTTC; CDR3 protein: CASSRIYGYTF; J gene: TRBJ1-2; clone size: .; D gene: .; V gene: TRBV7-2
CDR3 DNA: TGCAGTGCCCAACAGGGGAATCAGCCCCAGCATTTT; CDR3 protein: CSAQQGNQPQHF; J gene: TRBJ1-5; clone size: many; D gene: TRBD1; V gene: TRBV20-1
CDR3 DNA: TGTGCCACAAGGACTAGCGGGGCCCCCGATACGCAGTATTTT; CDR3 protein: CATRTSGAPDTQYF; J gene: TRBJ2-3; clone size: once; D gene: TRBD2; V gene: TRBV6-1
CDR3 DNA: TGCGCCAGCAGCCAAGGGGGAGCGGGATTCTACAATGAGCAGTTCTTC; CDR3 protein: CASSQGGAGFYNEQFF; J gene: TRBJ2-1; clone size: few; D gene: TRBD2; V gene: TRBV4-3
CDR3 DNA: TGTGCCAGTACCAAGCGCTCTGGGGCCAACGTCCTGACTTTC; CDR3 protein: CASTKRSGANVLTF; J gene: TRBJ2-6; clone size: few; D gene: .; V gene: TRBV19
CDR3 DNA: TGTGCCATCAGGGACAGGGGGTTTGGGTATGGCTACACCTTC; CDR3 protein: CAIRDRGFGYGYTF; J gene: TRBJ1-2; clone size: few; D gene: TRBD1; V gene: TRBV10-3
CDR3 DNA: TGTGCCAGCAGCTTCAACCGGGGCGATGAAAAACTGTTTTTT; CDR3 protein: CASSFNRGDEKLFF; J gene: TRBJ1-4; clone size: few; D gene: .; V gene: TRBV7-9
CDR3 DNA: TGTGCCACCAGAGCAACAAGGGGGGAAAACACTGAAGCTTTCTTT; CDR3 protein: CATRATRGENTEAFF; J gene: TRBJ1-1; clone size: few; D gene: .; V gene: TRBV24-1
CDR3 DNA: TGCAGTGCTAGTGTTAGTGGGACCGCCTACGAGCAGTACTTC; CDR3 protein: CSASVSGTAYEQYF; J gene: TRBJ2-7; clone size: .; D gene: .; V gene: TRBV20-1
CDR3 DNA: TGTGCCAGCAGGCAGGGTTGGGGAACCTATGGCTACACCTTC; CDR3 protein: CASRQGWGTYGYTF; J gene: TRBJ1-2; clone size: .; D gene: .; V gene: TRBV6-1
CDR3 DNA: TGTGCCAGCAGCTGGACATCCGCAGAGACCCAGTACTTC; CDR3 protein: CASSWTSAETQYF; J gene: TRBJ2-5; clone size: few; D gene: .; V gene: TRBV12-3/TRBV12-4
CDR3 DNA: TGCGCCAGCAGCCCTACAGGGACCACTGATACGCAGTATTTT; CDR3 protein: CASSPTGTTDTQYF; J gene: TRBJ2-3; clone size: once; D gene: .; V gene: TRBV5-1
CDR3 DNA: TGTGCCAGCAGCTTAGAGACAGGGGCTGAAGCTTTCTTT; CDR3 protein: CASSLETGAEAFF; J gene: TRBJ1-1; clone size: .; D gene: TRBD1; V gene: TRBV7-2
CDR3 DNA: TGTGCCAGCAGAGCGCGGAGGCTGCCGAACACTGAAGCTTTCTTT; CDR3 protein: CASRARRLPNTEAFF; J gene: TRBJ1-1; clone size: many; D gene: .; V gene: TRBV5-5